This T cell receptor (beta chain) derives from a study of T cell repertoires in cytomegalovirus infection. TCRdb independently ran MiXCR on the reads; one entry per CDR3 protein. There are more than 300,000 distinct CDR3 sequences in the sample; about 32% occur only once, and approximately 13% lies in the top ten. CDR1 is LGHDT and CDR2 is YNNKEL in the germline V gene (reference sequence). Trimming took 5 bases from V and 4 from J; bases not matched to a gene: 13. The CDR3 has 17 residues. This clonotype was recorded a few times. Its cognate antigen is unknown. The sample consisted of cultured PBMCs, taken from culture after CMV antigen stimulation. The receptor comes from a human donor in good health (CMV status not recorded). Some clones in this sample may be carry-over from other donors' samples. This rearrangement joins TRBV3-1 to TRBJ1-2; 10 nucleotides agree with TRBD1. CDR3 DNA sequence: TGTGCCAGCAGCAGAAAATCGGGACAGGGGAACCCCTATGGCTACACCTTC. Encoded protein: CASSRKSGQGNPYGYTF.